Each of the 28 T cell receptor beta chains below was sequenced from the same sample in a study of T cell repertoires in cytomegalovirus infection. TCRdb used MiXCR to reprocess the reads, holding one entry per CDR3 protein. This table has 450,000 to 600,000 distinct CDR3 sequences, about 10% appearing once. Source material: PBMCs. Source of these receptors: a human donor in good health (CMV status not recorded). Some clones in this sample may be carry-over from other donors' samples.

The chain joins TRBV15 to TRBJ2-1; D uncertain. Trimming shortened V by 0 bases and J by 9 bases, and 9 bases separated the two germline ends. The CDR3 consists of 13 residues. Germline V gene sequence: CDR1 LNHNV, CDR2 YYDKDF (reference sequence). The CDR3 region is CATSRDSMGEQFF. CDR3 nucleotides: TGTGCCACCAGCAGAGATTCCATGGGTGAGCAGTTCTTC.

This clonotype has at least ten counts. The rearrangement links TRBV19 to TRBJ2-5; 8 positions match TRBD1. There are 15 residues in the CDR3. V was clipped by 3 bases and J by 5 bases; unmatched bases: 8. Germline assignment: CDR1 LNHDA and CDR2 SQIVND (reference sequence). In DNA form, the CDR3 reads TGTGCCAGTAGTATTGCAGGGGGCGCGGTGGAGACCCAGTACTTC. Residues: CASSIAGGAVETQYF.

Ten or more counts support this clonotype. The gene calls are TRBV6-1 and TRBJ2-1; 12 positions agree with TRBD2. The V gene end was trimmed by 8 bases and the J gene end by 8 bases; junction bases not matched to a gene: 10. The CDR3 runs to 15 residues. Germline lookup yields CDR1 MNHNS and CDR2 SASEGT. The CDR3 nucleotides read TGTGCCAGCTGTTCTAGCGGGGGGGCCATGGATGAGCAGTTCTTC. Translation gives CASCSSGGAMDEQFF.

The chain employs TRBV9 and TRBJ2-5, with 7 bases fitting TRBD2. Germline trimming cut 4 bases from V and 1 base from J; bases unmatched to any gene: 4. Germline V gene data show CDR1 as SGDLS and CDR2 as YYNGEE. This CDR3 comprises 14 residues. CDR3 in DNA: TGTGCCAGCAGCATGGGGACTATCCAAGAGACCCAGTACTTC. Amino acid sequence: CASSMGTIQETQYF.

This chain connects TRBV9 to TRBJ1-6; D is perhaps TRBD1 (5 bases). The V end lost 0 bases, the J end lost 5 bases, and 9 bases lay between the germline ends. Germline V gene sequence: CDR1 SGDLS, CDR2 YYNGEE. The CDR3 has 15 residues. The CDR3 coding sequence is TGTGCCAGCAGCGTAGGAAAAGGGGATAATTCACCCCTCCACTTT. Its protein is CASSVGKGDNSPLHF.

The chain combines TRBV18 with TRBJ1-1, with a possible D match to TRBD1 (5 bases). The CDR3 has 14 amino acids. Germline V gene sequence: CDR1 KGHSH, CDR2 LQKENI. Trimming shortened V by 8 bases and J by 6 bases, and 19 bases separated the two germline ends. In DNA, the CDR3 is TGTGCCAGCCTCCCGGGGCCCAGAAGCGCTGAAGCTTTCTTT. Protein product: CASLPGPRSAEAFF.

Many counts were recorded for this clonotype. The chain combines TRBV6-1 with TRBJ2-2; 8 bases match TRBD2. Germline V lookup: CDR1 MNHNS, CDR2 SASEGT. The ends lost 5 bases at V and 5 bases at J; junction bases unmatched: 7. This CDR3 region has 15 residues. In nucleotides, the CDR3 is TGTGCCAGCAGTCTTTCGGGGGGGAAAACCGGGGAGCTGTTTTTT. It translates to CASSLSGGKTGELFF.

The sample holds a few counts of this clonotype. V gene TRBV5-4 combines with J gene TRBJ2-3; D unclear. The germline V and J ends were trimmed by 4 bases and 5 bases, with 23 bases remaining between them. Germline V gene sequence: CDR1 SGHNT, CDR2 YYREEE (reference sequence). The length of the CDR3 is 17 residues. CDR3 protein: CASSPEWHYLKGDTQYF. The CDR3 nucleotides are TGTGCCAGCAGCCCGGAATGGCATTACCTTAAGGGAGATACGCAGTATTTT.

This clonotype was observed many times. The gene calls are TRBV2 and TRBJ1-5, with 10 positions matching TRBD1. Germline assignment: CDR1 SNHLY and CDR2 FYNNEI. J gave up 7 bases and V 9 bases, and 6 bases lay outside the gene matches. The CDR3 runs 13 residues. The CDR3 sequence: CASGQGGRQPQHF. The CDR3 nucleotides read TGTGCCAGTGGACAGGGGGGCCGGCAGCCCCAGCATTTT.

V usage is TRBV4-2 and J usage is TRBJ1-5; no clear D gene. V dropped 4 bases and J dropped 7 bases, with 23 bases sitting between them. CDR3 size: 17 residues. CDR1 is LGHNA, CDR2 YNFKEQ, per germline. CDR3 coding DNA: TGTGCCAGCAGCCTAGACCTCCGGACGGAGGAAGAGCAGCCCCAGCATTTT. Its protein product is CASSLDLRTEEEQPQHF.

V and J are TRBV29-1 and TRBJ1-2, with 7 nucleotides matching TRBD1. After removal of 1 base from V and 6 bases from J, the junction contained 2 bases not matched to a gene. Germline V lookup: CDR1 SQVTM, CDR2 ANQGSEA. The CDR3 totals 12 residues. CDR3 nucleotide sequence: TGCAGCGTTGAAGTAGGGGGCAATGGCTACACCTTC. This sequence encodes CSVEVGGNGYTF.

This clonotype was detected ten times or more. The chain employs TRBV7-8 and TRBJ2-4; TRBD1 matches 8 bases. The CDR3 sequence is 13 residues long. Germline CDR1 and CDR2: SGHVS and FQNEAQ. The J segment lost 6 bases and the V segment lost 5 bases, leaving 3 bases of the junction unmatched. CDR3 amino acids: CASSGGQGNIQYF. CDR3 in DNA: TGTGCCAGCAGCGGCGGACAGGGAAACATTCAGTACTTC.

This clonotype showed up many times. The chain links TRBV6-5 to TRBJ2-7; D perhaps matches TRBD1 (5 bases). Germline values: CDR1 MNHEY, CDR2 SVGAGI. V lost 0 bases to trimming and J lost 5 bases, with 11 bases between them. The CDR3 sequence is 14 residues long. CDR3 bases: TGTGCCAGCAGTTACTCCACAGGATCCCACGAGCAGTACTTC. Amino acid sequence: CASSYSTGSHEQYF.

This clonotype was counted at least ten times. This chain uses TRBV24-1 with TRBJ2-1; 8 bases agree with TRBD2. The CDR3 totals 16 residues. The junction had 9 bases not matched to a gene; V was cut back by 3 bases and J by 6 bases. The V gene's germline CDR1 is KGHDR and CDR2 SFDVKD. CDR3 sequence: CATSDADGRGGNEQFF. CDR3 DNA: TGTGCCACCAGTGATGCGGACGGGAGGGGGGGCAATGAGCAGTTCTTC.

This clonotype appeared many times. The chain has TRBV18 and TRBJ1-1; D gene uncertain. Trimming took 6 bases from V and 1 from J, leaving 9 bases between them. Germline V gives CDR1 KGHSH, CDR2 LQKENI. The CDR3 spans 13 residues. The CDR3 coding sequence is TGTGCCAGCTCCCCTCAGCAGAACACTGAAGCTTTCTTT. This sequence encodes CASSPQQNTEAFF. Looking up the rest from reference TRBV18 and TRBJ1-1 gives the full variable domain: NAGVMQNPRHLVRRRGQEARLRCSPMKGHSHVYWYRQLPEEGLKFMVYLQKENIIDESGMPKERFSAEFPKEGPSILRIQQVVRGDSAAYFCASSPQQNTEAFFGQGTRLTVV.

The chain is built from TRBV7-9 and TRBJ2-2, with D unresolved. V was shortened by 1 base and J by 5 bases, with 5 bases between the two germline ends. The CDR3 is made up of 13 amino acids. Germline values: CDR1 SEHNR, CDR2 FQNEAQ (reference sequence). This CDR3 reads CASSLDWTGELFF. The CDR3 nucleotides are TGTGCCAGCAGCTTAGACTGGACCGGGGAGCTGTTTTTT.

This chain links TRBV6-1 with TRBJ1-1; D call uncertain. V lost 6 bases and J 0 bases, leaving 11 bases between the germline ends. In germline, CDR1 is MNHNS, CDR2 SASEGT. The CDR3 loop spans 14 amino acids. CDR3 amino acids: CASRESEMNTEAFF. DNA of the CDR3: TGTGCCAGCAGGGAGTCAGAGATGAACACTGAAGCTTTCTTT.

This chain connects TRBV11-2 to TRBJ1-1; 9 bases are shared with TRBD1. V shed 5 bases and J 2 bases; nucleotides not matched to a gene: 9. Germline loops: CDR1 SGHAT, CDR2 FQNNGV. The CDR3 is 16 amino acids. The CDR3 region has the DNA TGTGCCAGCAGCCTTTGGGACAGGGAGAGAAACACTGAAGCTTTCTTT. This codes for CASSLWDRERNTEAFF.

The chain combines TRBV7-3 with TRBJ2-1; D tentatively fits TRBD1 or TRBD2 (6 bases each). Germline V gene lookup returns CDR1 SGHTA and CDR2 FQGTGA. The ends were cut back, 7 bases at V and 5 bases at J, with 15 bases in the middle. The CDR3 loop spans 14 amino acids. The CDR3 is CASTHAGGHNEQFF. The CDR3 nucleotides are TGTGCCAGCACCCACGCCGGGGGCCACAATGAGCAGTTCTTC.

In the case of this clonotype: Possible read error: a much larger clone is one base away. This rearrangement joins TRBV27 to TRBJ1-3, with D uncertain. The germline V gene has CDR1 MNHEY and CDR2 SMNVEV (reference sequence). The CDR3 is 13 residues long. Trimming left V 7 bases short and J 0 bases short, with 7 bases between. The CDR3: CASNENSGNTIYF. In nucleotides, the CDR3 is TGTGCCAGCAATGAAAACTCTGGAAACACCATATATTTT.

This clonotype appeared many times. The chain employs TRBV7-9 and TRBJ2-1; tentatively, D is TRBD2 (7 bases). The CDR3 is 13 amino acids. V was trimmed by 5 bases and J by 8 bases, leaving 13 bases between them. The V gene's germline CDR1 is SEHNR and CDR2 FQNEAQ (reference sequence). CDR3 sequence reads: CASSPGGHDEQFF. CDR3 sequence (DNA): TGTGCCAGCAGCCCCGGGGGGCACGATGAGCAGTTCTTC.

This clonotype was seen ten or more times. The chain combines TRBV28 with TRBJ2-7, with 7 positions matching TRBD2. This CDR3 is built from 17 residues. The germline V gene has CDR1 MDHEN and CDR2 SYDVKM. Unmatched junction bases numbered 9, after V lost 0 bases and J lost 1 base. CDR3 amino acids: CASSLWRVTSSSYEQYF. For the CDR3, the DNA is TGTGCCAGCAGTTTATGGAGGGTGACTAGCTCATCCTACGAGCAGTACTTC.

This chain connects TRBV3-1 to TRBJ2-5, with a tentative D call TRBD1 (6 bases). Germline V gene data show CDR1 as LGHDT and CDR2 as YNNKEL (reference sequence). CDR3 length equals 14 residues. The ends were cut back, 6 bases at V and 5 bases at J, with 16 bases in the middle. CDR3 DNA: TGTGCCAGCAGGGACAGTGGAGTAGGTGAGACCCAGTACTTC. This gives the protein CASRDSGVGETQYF.

This clonotype was seen more than once but under ten times. One end of the junction is discordant with germline, which a read error may explain. This chain joins TRBV5-8 and TRBJ1-6, with D unclear. CDR1 is SGHTS, CDR2 YDEGEE, per germline. The CDR3 runs to 14 residues. The CDR3 coding sequence is TGTGCCAACAGCCCTCAGACATATAATTCACCCCTCCACTTT. Its protein is CANSPQTYNSPLHF.

This clonotype was detected many times. The V and J genes are TRBV7-8 and TRBJ2-6; D remains ambiguous. V was clipped by 5 bases and J by 4 bases, with 9 bases between them. The CDR3 spans 14 residues. Germline CDR1 SGHVS, CDR2 FQNEAQ. CDR3 protein: CASSPAKGANVLTF. CDR3 sequence (DNA): TGTGCCAGCAGCCCCGCGAAAGGGGCCAACGTCCTGACTTTC.

This clonotype has a count of ten or more. This chain joins TRBV7-2 and TRBJ1-1; D ambiguous. CDR1 SGHTA and CDR2 FQGNSA come from the germline V gene. The ends were cut back, 5 bases at V and 10 bases at J, with 17 bases in the middle. This CDR3 is built from 13 residues. The chain's CDR3 is CASSRGGLTGAFF. The CDR3 DNA follows: TGTGCCAGCAGCCGCGGTGGGCTAACCGGAGCTTTCTTT.

This clonotype was recorded many times. The chain recombines TRBV20-1 with TRBJ2-3, with 9 nucleotides matching TRBD2. The CDR3 covers 13 residues. CDR1 and CDR2 from the germline V gene are DFQATT and SNEGSKA (reference sequence). With 5 bases clipped from V and 4 bases from J, the junction kept 4 bases outside the gene matches. CDR3 in DNA: TGCAGTGCTCCCGGGACTAGCTCAGATACGCAGTATTTT. Amino acid sequence: CSAPGTSSDTQYF.

This clonotype was detected ten times or more. The chain employs TRBV7-2 and TRBJ2-1; TRBD1 agrees at 9 bases. Germline assignment: CDR1 SGHTA and CDR2 FQGNSA. The trim removed 4 bases at V and 5 bases at J, leaving 6 bases unmatched. The CDR3 totals 15 residues. The CDR3 bases are TGTGCCAGCAGCTACCGGGACAGGGTTGACAATGAGCAGTTCTTC. It codes for CASSYRDRVDNEQFF.